What follows is one T cell receptor (beta chain) and its context. The CDR3 totals 15 residues. V trimming: 1 base; J trimming: 4 bases; junction bases outside the gene matches: 3. Germline CDR1 SGHTA, CDR2 FQGNSA. Authors' data handling: Counts of nucleated cells, estimated from reference gene primer amplification, were obtained. Clones were sequenced by immunoSEQ multiplex PCR, and TCRdb holds only the in-frame ones, with some missing. V and J calls and clone size are given by that table; D and trimming were obtained from the DNA. The sample lists tens of thousands of clones; 74% were seen once. The data were taken from a study of blood T cell repertoires in COVID-19. Study overall: COVID-19 samples, acute and convalescent, were from the United States, Italy and Spain. PBMCs, B-cell-depleted T cells, or T cells were the source of the cDNA or gDNA that made up the material.

This sequence joins TRBV7-2 and TRBJ2-5, with TRBD2 matching 10 bases. The specimen sequenced was peripheral blood. This TCR was recovered from a human donor with acute or convalescent COVID-19. The donor label of this sample is uncertain. The CDR3 loop reads CASSLGLAGVETQYF. The DNA for the CDR3 is TGTGCCAGCAGCTTAGGCCTAGCGGGAGTAGAGACCCAGTACTTC. Full variable domain (outside the CDR3, taken from reference TRBV7-2 and TRBJ2-5): GAGVSQSPSNKVTEKGKDVELRCDPISGHTALYWYRQSLGQGLEFLIYFQGNSAPDKSGLPSDRFSAERTGGSVSTLTIQRTQQEDSAVYLCASSLGLAGVETQYFGPGTRLLVL.